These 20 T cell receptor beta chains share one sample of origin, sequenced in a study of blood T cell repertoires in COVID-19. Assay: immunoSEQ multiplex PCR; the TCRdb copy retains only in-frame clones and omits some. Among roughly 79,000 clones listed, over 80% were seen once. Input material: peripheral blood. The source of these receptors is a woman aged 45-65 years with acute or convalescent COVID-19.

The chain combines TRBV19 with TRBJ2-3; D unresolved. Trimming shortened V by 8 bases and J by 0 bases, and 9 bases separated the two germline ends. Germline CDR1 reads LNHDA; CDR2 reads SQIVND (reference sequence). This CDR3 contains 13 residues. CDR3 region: CASASSSTDTQYF. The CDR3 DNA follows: TGTGCCAGTGCCAGTTCGAGCACAGATACGCAGTATTTT. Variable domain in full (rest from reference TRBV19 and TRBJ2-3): DGGITQSPKYLFRKEGQNVTLSCEQNLNHDAMYWYRQDPGQGLRLIYYSQIVNDFQKGDIAEGYSVSREKKESFPLTVTSAQKNPTAFYLCASASSSTDTQYFGPGTRLTVL.

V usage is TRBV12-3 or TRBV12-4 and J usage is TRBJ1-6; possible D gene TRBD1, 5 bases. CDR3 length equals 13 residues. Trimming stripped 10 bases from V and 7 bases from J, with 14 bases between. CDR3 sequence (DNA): TGTGCCATTACATGGGGCAGAAATTCACCCCTCCACTTT. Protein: CAITWGRNSPLHF.

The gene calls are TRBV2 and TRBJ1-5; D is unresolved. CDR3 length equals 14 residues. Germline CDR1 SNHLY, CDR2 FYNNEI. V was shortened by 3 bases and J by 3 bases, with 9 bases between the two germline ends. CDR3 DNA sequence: TGTGCCAGCAGTGAGGAGGTGACCAATCAGCCCCAGCATTTT. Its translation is CASSEEVTNQPQHF.

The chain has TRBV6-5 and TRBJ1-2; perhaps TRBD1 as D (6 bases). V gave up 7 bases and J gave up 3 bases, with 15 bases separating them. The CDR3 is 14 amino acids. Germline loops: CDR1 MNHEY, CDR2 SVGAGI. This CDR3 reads CASNGGGSDYGYTF. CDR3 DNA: TGTGCCAGCAACGGGGGCGGGAGTGACTATGGCTACACCTTC.

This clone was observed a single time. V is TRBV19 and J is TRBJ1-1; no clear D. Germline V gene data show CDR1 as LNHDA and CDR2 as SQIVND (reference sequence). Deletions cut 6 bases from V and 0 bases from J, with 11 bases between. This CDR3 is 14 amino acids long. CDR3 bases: TGTGCCAGTAGCAGTTTGCCCCTGAACACTGAAGCTTTCTTT. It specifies CASSSLPLNTEAFF.

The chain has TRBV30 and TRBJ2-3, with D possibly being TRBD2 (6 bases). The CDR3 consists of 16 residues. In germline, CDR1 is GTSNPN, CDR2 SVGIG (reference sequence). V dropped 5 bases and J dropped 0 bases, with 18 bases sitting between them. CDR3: CAWQSQLAVSTDTQYF. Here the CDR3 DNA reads TGTGCCTGGCAATCCCAACTAGCAGTCAGCACAGATACGCAGTATTTT.

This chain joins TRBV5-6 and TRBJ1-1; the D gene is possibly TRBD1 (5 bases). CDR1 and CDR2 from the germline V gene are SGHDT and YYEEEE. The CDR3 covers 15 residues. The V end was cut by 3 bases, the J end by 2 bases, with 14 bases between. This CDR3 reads CASSSRGRGNTEAFF. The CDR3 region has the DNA TGTGCCAGCAGCTCACGCGGTAGGGGAAACACTGAAGCTTTCTTT.

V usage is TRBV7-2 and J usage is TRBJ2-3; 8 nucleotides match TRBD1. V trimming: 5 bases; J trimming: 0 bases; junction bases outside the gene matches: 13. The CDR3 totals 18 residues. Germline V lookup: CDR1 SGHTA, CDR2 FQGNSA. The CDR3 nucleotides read TGTGCCAGCAGCGCCTCCGGACAGGGTATAGGTAGCACAGATACGCAGTATTTT. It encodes CASSASGQGIGSTDTQYF.

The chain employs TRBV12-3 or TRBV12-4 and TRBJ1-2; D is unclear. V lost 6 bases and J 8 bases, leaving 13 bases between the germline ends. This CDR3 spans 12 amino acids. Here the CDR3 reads CASRVEAGGYTF. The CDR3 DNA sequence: TGTGCCAGCAGGGTAGAGGCGGGCGGCTACACCTTC.

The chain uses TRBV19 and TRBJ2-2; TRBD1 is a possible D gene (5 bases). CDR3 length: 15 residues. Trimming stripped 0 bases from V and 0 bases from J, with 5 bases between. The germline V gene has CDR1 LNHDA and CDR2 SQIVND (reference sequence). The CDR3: CASSIETANTGELFF. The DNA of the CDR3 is TGTGCCAGTAGTATAGAGACAGCGAACACCGGGGAGCTGTTTTTT.

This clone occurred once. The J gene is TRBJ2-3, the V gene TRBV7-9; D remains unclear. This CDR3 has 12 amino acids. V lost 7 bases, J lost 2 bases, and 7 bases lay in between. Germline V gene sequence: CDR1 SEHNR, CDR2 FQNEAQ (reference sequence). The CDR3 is CASNQNTDTQYF. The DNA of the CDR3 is TGTGCCAGCAACCAGAACACAGATACGCAGTATTTT.

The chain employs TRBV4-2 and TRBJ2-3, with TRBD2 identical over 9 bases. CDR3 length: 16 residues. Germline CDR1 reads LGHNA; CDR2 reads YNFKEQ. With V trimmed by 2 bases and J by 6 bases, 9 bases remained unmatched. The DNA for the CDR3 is TGTGCCAGCAGCCAAAACCCAGCGGGGGGTTCGGATACGCAGTATTTT. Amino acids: CASSQNPAGGSDTQYF.

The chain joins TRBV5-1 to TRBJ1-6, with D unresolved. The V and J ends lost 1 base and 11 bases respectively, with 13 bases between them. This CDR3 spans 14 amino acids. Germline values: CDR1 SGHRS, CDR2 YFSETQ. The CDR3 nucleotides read TGCGCCAGCAGCTTGCCAGATGGGAGTGCACCCCTCCACTTT. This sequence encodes CASSLPDGSAPLHF.

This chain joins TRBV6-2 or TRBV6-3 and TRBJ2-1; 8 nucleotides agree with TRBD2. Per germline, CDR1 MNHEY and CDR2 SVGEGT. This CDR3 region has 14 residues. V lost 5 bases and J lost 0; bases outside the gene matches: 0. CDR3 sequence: CASSSGGSYNEQFF. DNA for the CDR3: TGTGCCAGCAGTAGCGGGGGCTCCTACAATGAGCAGTTCTTC.

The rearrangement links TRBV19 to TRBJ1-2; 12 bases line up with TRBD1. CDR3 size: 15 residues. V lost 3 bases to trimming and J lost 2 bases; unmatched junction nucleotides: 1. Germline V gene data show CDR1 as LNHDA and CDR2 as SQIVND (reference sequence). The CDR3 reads CASSMGTGGNYGYTF. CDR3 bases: TGTGCCAGTAGTATGGGGACAGGGGGCAACTATGGCTACACCTTC.

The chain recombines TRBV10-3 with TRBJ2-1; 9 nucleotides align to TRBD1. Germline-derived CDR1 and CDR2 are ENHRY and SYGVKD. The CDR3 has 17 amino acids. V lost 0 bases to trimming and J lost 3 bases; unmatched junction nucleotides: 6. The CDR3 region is CAISESGTGRSYNEQFF. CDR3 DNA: TGTGCCATCAGTGAGTCGGGGACAGGGCGTAGCTACAATGAGCAGTTCTTC.

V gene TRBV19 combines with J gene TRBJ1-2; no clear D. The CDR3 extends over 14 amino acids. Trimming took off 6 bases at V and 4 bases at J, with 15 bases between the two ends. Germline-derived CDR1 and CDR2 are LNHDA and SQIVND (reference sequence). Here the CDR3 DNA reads TGTGCCAGTAGCCCCGCGGGGAGGGCCTATGGCTACACCTTC. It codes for CASSPAGRAYGYTF.

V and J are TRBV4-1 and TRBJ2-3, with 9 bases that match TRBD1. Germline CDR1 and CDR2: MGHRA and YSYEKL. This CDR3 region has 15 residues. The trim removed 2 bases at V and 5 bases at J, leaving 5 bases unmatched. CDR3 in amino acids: CASSQPGQGKDTQYF. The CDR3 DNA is TGCGCCAGCAGCCAACCGGGACAGGGCAAAGATACGCAGTATTTT.

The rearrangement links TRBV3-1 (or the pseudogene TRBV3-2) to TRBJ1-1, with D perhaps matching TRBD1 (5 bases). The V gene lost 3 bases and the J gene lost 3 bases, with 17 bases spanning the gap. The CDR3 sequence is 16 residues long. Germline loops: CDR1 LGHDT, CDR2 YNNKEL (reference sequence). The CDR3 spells CASSHSPGLLYTEAFF. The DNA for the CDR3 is TGTGCCAGCAGCCATTCTCCGGGACTCCTATACACTGAAGCTTTCTTT.

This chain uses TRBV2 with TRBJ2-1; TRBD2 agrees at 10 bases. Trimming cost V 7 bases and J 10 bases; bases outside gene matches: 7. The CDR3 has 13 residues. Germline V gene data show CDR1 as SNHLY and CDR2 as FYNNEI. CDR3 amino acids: CASTQRGGFEQFF. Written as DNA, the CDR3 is TGTGCCAGCACCCAGCGGGGGGGGTTCGAGCAGTTCTTC. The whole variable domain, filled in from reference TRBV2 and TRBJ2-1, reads EPEVTQTPSHQVTQMGQEVILRCVPISNHLYFYWYRQILGQKVEFLVSFYNNEISEKSEIFDDQFSVERPDGSNFTLKIRSTKLEDSAMYFCASTQRGGFEQFFGPGTRLTVL.